This TCR beta chain stems from a study of T cell responses to AZD1222 COVID-19 vaccine. On the study more broadly: Pooling covered second doses at about 4 or about 12 weeks.

Produced via immunoSEQ multiplex PCR; TCRdb's table is partial and in-frame only. This sample has more than 95,000 clones; around 92% occur once, and the top ten carry 4.2%. Trimming took 9 bases from V and 3 from J, leaving 6 bases between them. The CDR3 contains 12 residues. Germline V gives CDR1 SNHLY, CDR2 FYNNEI. This receptor was obtained from an adult in good health. This material consisted of peripheral blood, taken on day 0 of AZD1222 vaccination. The chain employs TRBV2 and TRBJ1-6; D remains ambiguous. The CDR3, as DNA: TGTGCCAGTGGTATCTATAATTCACCCCTCCACTTT. Its protein product is CASGIYNSPLHF.